Listed below are T cell receptor beta chains from one sample, sequenced in a study of T cells in Graves' hyperthyroidism and ophthalmopathy. TCRdb processed the multiplex PCR reads anew with MiXCR; each CDR3 protein has one entry. The repertoire has some 370,000 distinct CDR3 sequences, about a sixth of them found once; the top ten carry around a third. Source material: blood. The receptors were sampled from a woman in her thirties with Graves' hyperthyroidism that later progressed to Graves' ophthalmopathy. Both conserved end residues are part of each CDR3. Fields, in order: CDR3 length, J gene, V gene, clone size, D gene, CDR3 protein, CDR3 DNA. The D gene is left open where the match is weak. Size values are once, few and many counts, or a class for expanded clones, and some rows have none.

CDR3 length: 20
J gene: TRBJ2-7
V gene: TRBV19
clone size: -
D gene: -
CDR3 protein: CASSIDLLGGWAESSYEQYF
CDR3 DNA: TGTGCCAGTAGTATAGATCTTTTAGGCGGTTGGGCGGAATCAAGCTACGAGCAGTACTTC

CDR3 length: 13
J gene: TRBJ1-2
V gene: TRBV3-1
clone size: few
D gene: -
CDR3 protein: CASSQGTVRGYTF
CDR3 DNA: TGTGCCAGCAGCCAAGGGACAGTTCGAGGCTACACCTTC

CDR3 length: 15
J gene: TRBJ2-5
V gene: TRBV28
clone size: -
D gene: -
CDR3 protein: CASRSSDSNQETQYF
CDR3 DNA: TGTGCCAGCAGAAGCTCGGACAGTAACCAAGAGACCCAGTACTTC

CDR3 length: 14
J gene: TRBJ2-7
V gene: TRBV12-3/TRBV12-4
clone size: many
D gene: TRBD1
CDR3 protein: CASSSMTGTYEQYF
CDR3 DNA: TGTGCCAGCAGTTCTATGACAGGGACGTACGAGCAGTACTTC

CDR3 length: 17
J gene: TRBJ1-6
V gene: TRBV11-2
clone size: many
D gene: -
CDR3 protein: CASSPTTGGGYNSPLHF
CDR3 DNA: TGTGCCAGCAGCCCGACTACAGGAGGGGGCTATAATTCACCCCTCCACTTT

CDR3 length: 20
J gene: TRBJ2-5
V gene: TRBV3-1
clone size: few
D gene: TRBD1
CDR3 protein: CASSRKMLRDRGPLQETQYF
CDR3 DNA: TGTGCCAGCAGCCGGAAAATGCTCCGGGACAGGGGTCCCCTTCAAGAGACCCAGTACTTC

CDR3 length: 15
J gene: TRBJ1-1
V gene: TRBV9
clone size: many
D gene: -
CDR3 protein: CASSVDVTGTTEAFF
CDR3 DNA: TGTGCCAGCAGCGTAGACGTCACAGGGACCACTGAAGCTTTCTTT

CDR3 length: 14
J gene: TRBJ1-1
V gene: TRBV28
clone size: once
D gene: -
CDR3 protein: CASSSGGLDTEAFF
CDR3 DNA: TGTGCCAGCAGTTCTGGAGGGCTGGATACTGAAGCTTTCTTT

CDR3 length: 12
J gene: TRBJ1-2
V gene: TRBV27
clone size: many
D gene: -
CDR3 protein: CASSGMNYGYTF
CDR3 DNA: TGTGCCAGCAGTGGTATGAACTATGGCTACACCTTC

CDR3 length: 13
J gene: TRBJ2-5
V gene: TRBV28
clone size: many
D gene: -
CDR3 protein: CASKNREVETQYF
CDR3 DNA: TGTGCCAGCAAAAACAGGGAGGTGGAGACCCAGTACTTC

CDR3 length: 16
J gene: TRBJ2-2
V gene: TRBV20-1
clone size: -
D gene: TRBD2
CDR3 protein: CSAVAASGLNTGELFF
CDR3 DNA: TGCAGTGCTGTCGCGGCTAGCGGGCTCAACACCGGGGAGCTGTTTTTT

CDR3 length: 14
J gene: TRBJ1-2
V gene: TRBV12-3/TRBV12-4
clone size: many
D gene: TRBD1
CDR3 protein: CASRGTAPNYGYTF
CDR3 DNA: TGTGCCAGCAGGGGGACAGCGCCTAACTATGGCTACACCTTC

CDR3 length: 16
J gene: TRBJ2-7
V gene: TRBV10-3
clone size: -
D gene: -
CDR3 protein: CAISESAGLTTYEQYF
CDR3 DNA: TGTGCCATCAGTGAGTCGGCGGGACTCACGACCTACGAGCAGTACTTC

CDR3 length: 14
J gene: TRBJ2-5
V gene: TRBV2
clone size: many
D gene: TRBD1
CDR3 protein: CASRGQGSRETQYF
CDR3 DNA: TGTGCCAGCCGTGGACAGGGGTCGAGGGAGACCCAGTACTTC

CDR3 length: 14
J gene: TRBJ1-5
V gene: TRBV30
clone size: many
D gene: -
CDR3 protein: CAWSRGDSNQPQHF
CDR3 DNA: TGTGCCTGGAGCCGAGGGGACAGCAATCAGCCCCAGCATTTT

CDR3 length: 14
J gene: TRBJ2-5
V gene: TRBV12-3/TRBV12-4
clone size: many
D gene: -
CDR3 protein: CASSLKGGPETQYF
CDR3 DNA: TGTGCCAGCAGTTTGAAGGGGGGGCCGGAGACCCAGTACTTC

CDR3 length: 16
J gene: TRBJ2-7
V gene: TRBV7-9
clone size: many
D gene: TRBD1
CDR3 protein: CASSFVRDRVTYEQYF
CDR3 DNA: TGTGCCAGCAGCTTCGTCCGGGACAGGGTTACCTACGAGCAGTACTTC

CDR3 length: 15
J gene: TRBJ1-5
V gene: TRBV6-5
clone size: -
D gene: TRBD1
CDR3 protein: CASTLSTGGNQPQHF
CDR3 DNA: TGTGCCAGCACTCTATCGACAGGGGGCAATCAGCCCCAGCATTTT

CDR3 length: 15
J gene: TRBJ2-3
V gene: TRBV11-1
clone size: many
D gene: -
CDR3 protein: CASSLGVKRRDTQYF
CDR3 DNA: TGTGCCAGCAGCTTAGGAGTCAAACGGCGAGATACGCAGTATTTT

CDR3 length: 20
J gene: TRBJ1-2
V gene: TRBV12-3/TRBV12-4
clone size: many
D gene: TRBD1
CDR3 protein: CASSFFETGTGLNGNYGYTF
CDR3 DNA: TGTGCCAGCAGTTTTTTTGAGACCGGGACAGGGCTTAATGGAAACTATGGCTACACCTTC

CDR3 length: 17
J gene: TRBJ1-2
V gene: TRBV27
clone size: -
D gene: -
CDR3 protein: CASSPNWGGGLLYGYTF
CDR3 DNA: TGTGCCAGCAGTCCCAATTGGGGGGGCGGTTTACTCTATGGCTACACCTTC

CDR3 length: 13
J gene: TRBJ2-3
V gene: TRBV4-2
clone size: -
D gene: -
CDR3 protein: CASSQYSTDTQYF
CDR3 DNA: TGTGCCAGCAGCCAATACAGCACAGATACGCAGTATTTT

CDR3 length: 14
J gene: TRBJ2-5
V gene: TRBV7-9
clone size: once
D gene: -
CDR3 protein: CASSLAGVEETQYF
CDR3 DNA: TGTGCCAGCAGCTTAGCGGGAGTAGAGGAGACCCAGTACTTC

CDR3 length: 15
J gene: TRBJ2-3
V gene: TRBV18
clone size: -
D gene: -
CDR3 protein: CASSPGPMDADAQYF
CDR3 DNA: TGTGCCAGCTCACCAGGACCAATGGACGCTGATGCGCAGTATTTT

CDR3 length: 13
J gene: TRBJ1-2
V gene: TRBV2
clone size: many
D gene: TRBD1
CDR3 protein: CASSSTGADGYTF
CDR3 DNA: TGTGCCAGCAGTTCAACAGGGGCCGATGGCTACACCTTC

CDR3 length: 17
J gene: TRBJ2-5
V gene: TRBV6-5
clone size: many
D gene: -
CDR3 protein: CASSYSMRGLAGQTQYF
CDR3 DNA: TGTGCCAGCAGTTACTCGATGCGGGGTCTAGCAGGTCAGACCCAGTACTTC

CDR3 length: 16
J gene: TRBJ2-7
V gene: TRBV6-2/TRBV6-3
clone size: many
D gene: TRBD2
CDR3 protein: CASSYSLAGVAYEQYF
CDR3 DNA: TGTGCCAGCAGTTACTCACTAGCGGGAGTAGCCTACGAGCAGTACTTC

CDR3 length: 14
J gene: TRBJ1-6
V gene: TRBV5-1
clone size: many
D gene: -
CDR3 protein: CASSSGDMGSPLHF
CDR3 DNA: TGCGCCAGCAGCTCCGGGGACATGGGGTCACCCCTCCACTTT

CDR3 length: 17
J gene: TRBJ2-1
V gene: TRBV19
clone size: many
D gene: TRBD2
CDR3 protein: CASSIGVAGDGYNEQFF
CDR3 DNA: TGTGCCAGTAGTATAGGAGTAGCGGGAGACGGGTACAATGAGCAGTTCTTC

CDR3 length: 14
J gene: TRBJ2-7
V gene: TRBV9
clone size: few
D gene: -
CDR3 protein: CASSVLENQYEQYF
CDR3 DNA: TGTGCCAGCAGCGTACTTGAGAACCAGTACGAGCAGTACTTC

CDR3 length: 13
J gene: TRBJ1-2
V gene: TRBV11-2
clone size: many
D gene: -
CDR3 protein: CASSFPPNYGYTF
CDR3 DNA: TGTGCCAGCAGCTTCCCTCCTAACTATGGCTACACCTTC

CDR3 length: 15
J gene: TRBJ2-3
V gene: TRBV29-1
clone size: many
D gene: TRBD1
CDR3 protein: CSVLRTGFGTDTQYF
CDR3 DNA: TGCAGCGTCCTCCGGACAGGGTTCGGCACAGATACGCAGTATTTT

CDR3 length: 17
J gene: TRBJ2-2
V gene: TRBV5-1
clone size: -
D gene: TRBD2
CDR3 protein: CASSLVLAGVRTGELFF
CDR3 DNA: TGCGCCAGCAGCTTGGTGCTAGCGGGAGTGAGAACCGGGGAGCTGTTTTTT

CDR3 length: 13
J gene: TRBJ1-6
V gene: TRBV6-5
clone size: many
D gene: -
CDR3 protein: CASSYSSGTPLHF
CDR3 DNA: TGTGCCAGCAGTTACTCGAGCGGGACACCCCTCCACTTT

CDR3 length: 16
J gene: TRBJ1-3
V gene: TRBV5-1
clone size: few
D gene: TRBD1
CDR3 protein: CASSLAEGAVGNTIYF
CDR3 DNA: TGCGCCAGCAGCTTGGCGGAGGGGGCTGTTGGAAACACCATATATTTT

CDR3 length: 19
J gene: TRBJ2-1
V gene: TRBV20-1
clone size: many
D gene: TRBD2
CDR3 protein: CSASDLAGVMVSSYNEQFF
CDR3 DNA: TGCAGTGCTAGTGACCTAGCGGGAGTGATGGTGAGCTCCTACAATGAGCAGTTCTTC

CDR3 length: 15
J gene: TRBJ1-2
V gene: TRBV7-9
clone size: many
D gene: TRBD1
CDR3 protein: CASSLGQGALYGYTF
CDR3 DNA: TGTGCCAGCAGCTTAGGACAGGGTGCTCTCTATGGCTACACCTTC

CDR3 length: 16
J gene: TRBJ2-1
V gene: TRBV5-6
clone size: -
D gene: TRBD2
CDR3 protein: CASRRILAGAYNEQFF
CDR3 DNA: TGTGCCAGCAGGAGGATACTAGCGGGAGCCTACAATGAGCAGTTCTTC

CDR3 length: 11
J gene: TRBJ2-1
V gene: TRBV20-1
clone size: -
D gene: -
CDR3 protein: CSARDRDPQFF
CDR3 DNA: TGCAGTGCTAGAGATCGAGATCCGCAGTTCTTC

CDR3 length: 16
J gene: TRBJ1-2
V gene: TRBV28
clone size: -
D gene: TRBD1
CDR3 protein: CASTPGGTGADYGYTF
CDR3 DNA: TGTGCCAGCACCCCCGGGGGGACAGGGGCGGACTATGGCTACACCTTC

CDR3 length: 15
J gene: TRBJ2-7
V gene: TRBV18
clone size: many
D gene: -
CDR3 protein: CASSVETGASYEQYF
CDR3 DNA: TGTGCCAGCTCCGTTGAGACAGGCGCATCCTACGAGCAGTACTTC